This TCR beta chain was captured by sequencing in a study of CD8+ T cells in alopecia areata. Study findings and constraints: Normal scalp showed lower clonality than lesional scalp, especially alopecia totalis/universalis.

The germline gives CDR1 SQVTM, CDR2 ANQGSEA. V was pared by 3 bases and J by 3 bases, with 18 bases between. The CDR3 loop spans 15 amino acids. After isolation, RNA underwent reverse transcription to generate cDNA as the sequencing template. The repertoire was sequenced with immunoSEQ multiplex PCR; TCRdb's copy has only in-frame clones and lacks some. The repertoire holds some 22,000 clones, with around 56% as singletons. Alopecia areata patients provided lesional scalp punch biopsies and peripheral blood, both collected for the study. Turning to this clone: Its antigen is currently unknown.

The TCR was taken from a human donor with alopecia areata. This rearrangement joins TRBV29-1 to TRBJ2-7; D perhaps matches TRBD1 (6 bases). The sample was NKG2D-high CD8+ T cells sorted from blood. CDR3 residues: CSVDLARDTHYEQYF. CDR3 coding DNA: TGCAGCGTTGACCTGGCTCGGGACACTCACTACGAGCAGTACTTC.